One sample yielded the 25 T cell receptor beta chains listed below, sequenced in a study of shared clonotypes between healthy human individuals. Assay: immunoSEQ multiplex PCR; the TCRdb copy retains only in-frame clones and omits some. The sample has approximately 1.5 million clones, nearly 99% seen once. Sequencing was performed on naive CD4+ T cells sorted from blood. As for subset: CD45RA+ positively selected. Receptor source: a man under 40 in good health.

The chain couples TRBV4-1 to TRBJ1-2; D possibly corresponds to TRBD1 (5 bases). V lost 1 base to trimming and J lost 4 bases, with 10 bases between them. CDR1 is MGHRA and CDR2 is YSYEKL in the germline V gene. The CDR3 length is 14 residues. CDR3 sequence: CASSQVARAYGYTF. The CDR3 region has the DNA TGCGCCAGCAGCCAAGTCGCCAGGGCCTATGGCTACACCTTC.

CDR3 residues: CASSTWTATDTQYF. The CDR3 DNA sequence: TGTGCCAGCAGCACATGGACAGCCACAGATACGCAGTATTTT. This chain joins TRBV7-9 and TRBJ2-3; the D gene is possibly TRBD1 (6 bases). The CDR3 consists of 14 residues. V was shortened by 5 bases and J by 2 bases, with 11 bases between the two germline ends. Germline V gene lookup returns CDR1 SEHNR and CDR2 FQNEAQ (reference sequence).

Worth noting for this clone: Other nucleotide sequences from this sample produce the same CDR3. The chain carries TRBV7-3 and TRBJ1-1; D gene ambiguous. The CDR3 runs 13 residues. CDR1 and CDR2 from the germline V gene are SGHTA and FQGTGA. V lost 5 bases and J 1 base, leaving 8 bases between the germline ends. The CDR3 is CASSPNRNTEAFF. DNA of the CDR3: TGTGCCAGCAGCCCCAATAGGAACACTGAAGCTTTCTTT.

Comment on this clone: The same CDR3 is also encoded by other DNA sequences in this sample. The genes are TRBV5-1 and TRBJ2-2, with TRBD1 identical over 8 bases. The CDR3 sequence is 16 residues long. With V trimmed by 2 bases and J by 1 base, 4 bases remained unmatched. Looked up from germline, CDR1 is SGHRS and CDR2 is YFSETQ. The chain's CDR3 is CASSFSGQGNTGELFF. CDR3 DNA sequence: TGCGCCAGCAGCTTCAGTGGACAGGGGAACACCGGGGAGCTGTTTTTT.

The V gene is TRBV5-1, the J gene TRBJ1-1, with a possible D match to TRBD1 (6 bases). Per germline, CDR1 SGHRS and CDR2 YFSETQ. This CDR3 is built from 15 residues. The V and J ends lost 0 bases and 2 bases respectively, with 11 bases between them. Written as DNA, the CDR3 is TGCGCCAGCAGCTTGGATTGGGGGGCAAACACTGAAGCTTTCTTT. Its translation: CASSLDWGANTEAFF.

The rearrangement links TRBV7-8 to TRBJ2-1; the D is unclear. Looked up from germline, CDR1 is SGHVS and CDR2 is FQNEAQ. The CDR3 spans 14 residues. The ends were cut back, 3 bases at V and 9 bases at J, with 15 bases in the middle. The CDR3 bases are TGTGCCAGCAGCTTGGGCCACCAGAAGTTTGAGCAGTTCTTC. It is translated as CASSLGHQKFEQFF.

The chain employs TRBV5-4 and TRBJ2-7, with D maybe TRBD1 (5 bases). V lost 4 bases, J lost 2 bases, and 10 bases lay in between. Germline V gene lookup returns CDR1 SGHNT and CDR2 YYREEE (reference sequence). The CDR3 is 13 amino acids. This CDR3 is CASSTDRAYEQYF. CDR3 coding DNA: TGTGCCAGCAGCACCGACAGAGCCTACGAGCAGTACTTC.

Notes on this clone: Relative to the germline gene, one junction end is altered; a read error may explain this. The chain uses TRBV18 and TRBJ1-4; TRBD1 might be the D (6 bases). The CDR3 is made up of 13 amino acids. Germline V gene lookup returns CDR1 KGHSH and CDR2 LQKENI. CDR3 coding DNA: TGTGCCAGCTCACCCTCGACAGGAGTTGGGATATGGTTT. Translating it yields CASSPSTGVGIWF.

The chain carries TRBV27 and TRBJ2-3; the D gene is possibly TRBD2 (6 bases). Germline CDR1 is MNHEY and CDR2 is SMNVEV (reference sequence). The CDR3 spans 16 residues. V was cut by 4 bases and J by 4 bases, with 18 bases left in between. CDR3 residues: CASSSPSGSSSDTQYF. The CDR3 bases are TGTGCCAGCAGTTCCCCATCCGGGAGTTCCTCAGATACGCAGTATTTT.

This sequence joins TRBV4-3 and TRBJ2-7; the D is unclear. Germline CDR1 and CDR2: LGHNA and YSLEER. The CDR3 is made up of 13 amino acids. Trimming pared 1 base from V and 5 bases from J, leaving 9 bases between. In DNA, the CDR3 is TGCGCCAGCAGCCAAGTGCTTGGGCACGAGCAGTACTTC. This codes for CASSQVLGHEQYF.

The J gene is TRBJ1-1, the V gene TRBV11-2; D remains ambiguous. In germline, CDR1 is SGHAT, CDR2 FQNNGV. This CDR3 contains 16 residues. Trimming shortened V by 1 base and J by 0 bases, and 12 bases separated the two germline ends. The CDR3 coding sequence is TGTGCCAGCAGCTTAGGGGTTCGGGCGCTGAACACTGAAGCTTTCTTT. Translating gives CASSLGVRALNTEAFF.

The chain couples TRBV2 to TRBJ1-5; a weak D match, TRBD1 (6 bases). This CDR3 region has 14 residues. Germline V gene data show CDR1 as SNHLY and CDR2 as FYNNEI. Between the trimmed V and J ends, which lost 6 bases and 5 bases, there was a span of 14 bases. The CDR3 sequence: CASRGGTYYQPQHF. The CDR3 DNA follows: TGTGCCAGCAGAGGGGGGACATATTATCAGCCCCAGCATTTT.

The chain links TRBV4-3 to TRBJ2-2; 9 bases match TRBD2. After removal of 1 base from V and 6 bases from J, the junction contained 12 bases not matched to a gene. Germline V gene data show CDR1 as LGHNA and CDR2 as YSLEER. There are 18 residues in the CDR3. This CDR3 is CASSQGILTSGGSGELFF. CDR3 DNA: TGCGCCAGCAGCCAAGGAATTCTGACTAGCGGTGGTTCCGGGGAGCTGTTTTTT.

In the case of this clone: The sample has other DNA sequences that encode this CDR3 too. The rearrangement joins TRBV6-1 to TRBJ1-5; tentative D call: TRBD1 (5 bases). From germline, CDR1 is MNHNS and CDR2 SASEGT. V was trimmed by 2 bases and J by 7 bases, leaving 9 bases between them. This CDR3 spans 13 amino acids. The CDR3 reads CASSESGGQPQHF. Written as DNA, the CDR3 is TGTGCCAGCAGTGAATCGGGGGGGCAGCCCCAGCATTTT.

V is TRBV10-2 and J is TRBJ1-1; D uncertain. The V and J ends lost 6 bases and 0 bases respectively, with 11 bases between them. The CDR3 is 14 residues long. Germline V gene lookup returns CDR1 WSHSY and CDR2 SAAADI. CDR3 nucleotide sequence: TGCGCCAGCAGAGAGATGGGTTTGAACACTGAAGCTTTCTTT. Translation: CASREMGLNTEAFF.

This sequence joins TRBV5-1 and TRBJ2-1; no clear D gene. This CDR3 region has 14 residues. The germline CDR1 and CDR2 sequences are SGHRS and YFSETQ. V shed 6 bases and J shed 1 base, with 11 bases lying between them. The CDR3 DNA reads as TGCGCCAGCACAGTAGAATGGTCCTACAATGAGCAGTTCTTC. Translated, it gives CASTVEWSYNEQFF.

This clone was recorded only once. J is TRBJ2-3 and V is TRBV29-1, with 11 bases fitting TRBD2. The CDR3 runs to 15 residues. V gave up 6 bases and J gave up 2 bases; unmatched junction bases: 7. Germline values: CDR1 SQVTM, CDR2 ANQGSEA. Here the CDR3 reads CSVAGTSGYTDTQYF. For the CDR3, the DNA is TGCAGCGTCGCAGGGACTAGCGGATACACAGATACGCAGTATTTT.

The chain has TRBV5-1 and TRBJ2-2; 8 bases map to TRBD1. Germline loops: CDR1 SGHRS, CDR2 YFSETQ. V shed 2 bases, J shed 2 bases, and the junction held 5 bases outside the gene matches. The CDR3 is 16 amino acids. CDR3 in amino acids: CASSFQDRANTGELFF. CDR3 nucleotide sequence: TGCGCCAGCAGCTTTCAGGACAGGGCAAACACCGGGGAGCTGTTTTTT.

As DNA, the CDR3 is TGTGCCAGCAGCACAACCCCACAGGGGACGGTTGAAAAACTGTTTTTT. Translation: CASSTTPQGTVEKLFF. This chain links TRBV7-2 with TRBJ1-4, with TRBD1 matching over 7 bases. The V and J ends lost 5 bases and 7 bases, in that order; junction bases with no gene match: 13. Germline values: CDR1 SGHTA, CDR2 FQGNSA. The CDR3 sequence is 16 residues long.

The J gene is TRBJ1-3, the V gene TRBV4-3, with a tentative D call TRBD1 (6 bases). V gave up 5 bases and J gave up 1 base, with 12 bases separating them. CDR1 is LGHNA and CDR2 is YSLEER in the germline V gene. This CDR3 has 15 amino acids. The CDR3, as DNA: TGCGCCAGCAGCTCGAACAGGGTTTCTGGAAACACCATATATTTT. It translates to CASSSNRVSGNTIYF.

This CDR3 is CASSLMGDRFYGYTF. CDR3 nucleotide sequence: TGTGCCAGCAGCTTAATGGGGGACAGATTCTATGGCTACACCTTC. The chain combines TRBV7-8 with TRBJ1-2, with 7 positions matching TRBD1. Germline V lookup: CDR1 SGHVS, CDR2 FQNEAQ. The CDR3 sequence is 15 residues long. The J segment lost 4 bases and the V segment lost 2 bases, leaving 7 bases of the junction unmatched.

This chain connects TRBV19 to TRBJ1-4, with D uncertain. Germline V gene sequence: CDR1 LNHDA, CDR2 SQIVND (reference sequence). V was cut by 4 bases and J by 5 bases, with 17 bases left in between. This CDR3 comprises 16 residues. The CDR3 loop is CASSTPRSGGNEKLFF. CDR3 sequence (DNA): TGTGCCAGTAGTACCCCTCGGTCCGGCGGGAATGAAAAACTGTTTTTT. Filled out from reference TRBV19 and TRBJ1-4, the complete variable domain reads DGGITQSPKYLFRKEGQNVTLSCEQNLNHDAMYWYRQDPGQGLRLIYYSQIVNDFQKGDIAEGYSVSREKKESFPLTVTSAQKNPTAFYLCASSTPRSGGNEKLFFGSGTQLSVL.

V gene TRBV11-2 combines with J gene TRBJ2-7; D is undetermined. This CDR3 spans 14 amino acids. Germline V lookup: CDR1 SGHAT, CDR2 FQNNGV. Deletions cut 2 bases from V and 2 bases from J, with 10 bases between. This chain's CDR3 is CASSLIAVPYEQYF. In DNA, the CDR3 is TGTGCCAGCAGCTTAATCGCGGTTCCCTACGAGCAGTACTTC. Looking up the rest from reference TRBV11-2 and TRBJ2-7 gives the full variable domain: EAGVAQSPRYKIIEKRQSVAFWCNPISGHATLYWYQQILGQGPKLLIQFQNNGVVDDSQLPKDRFSAERLKGVDSTLKIQPAKLEDSAVYLCASSLIAVPYEQYFGPGTRLTVT.

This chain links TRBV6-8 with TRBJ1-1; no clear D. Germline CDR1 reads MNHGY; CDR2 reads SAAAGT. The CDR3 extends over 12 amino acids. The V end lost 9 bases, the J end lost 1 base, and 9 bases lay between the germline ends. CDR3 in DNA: TGTGCCAGTCTAAACGAGAACACTGAAGCTTTCTTT. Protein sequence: CASLNENTEAFF.

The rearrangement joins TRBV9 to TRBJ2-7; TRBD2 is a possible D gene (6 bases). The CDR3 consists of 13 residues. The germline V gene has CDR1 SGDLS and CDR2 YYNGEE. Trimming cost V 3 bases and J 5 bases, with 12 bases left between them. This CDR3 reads CASSASPGDEQYF. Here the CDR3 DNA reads TGTGCCAGCAGCGCCTCGCCGGGGGACGAGCAGTACTTC.